These 14 T cell receptor beta chains came from one sample sequenced in a study of blood T cell repertoires in COVID-19 (dated by TCRdb to about 2020). Libraries were prepared through the immunoSEQ multiplex PCR assay. Sourced from immuneACCESS, this table was stored by TCRdb with only in-frame sequences that have V and J called. A share of the clones is absent; for the studies checked, an unresolved V gene accounts for under half, and the remainder has no known explanation. Within this sample are about 84,000 clones, with about 80% of them counted one time only. The ten largest make up 5.7% of the sample. Sequences were obtained from peripheral blood. These TCRs come from a man aged 50-60 years with active or convalescent COVID-19.

The V call is TRBV2, the J call TRBJ2-5; 11 nucleotides agree with TRBD1. This CDR3 region has 14 residues. Germline CDR1 reads SNHLY; CDR2 reads FYNNEI. V was clipped by 9 bases and J by 2 bases; unmatched bases: 5. The CDR3 nucleotides are TGTGCCAGTCGGGACAGGGGGTTACAAGAGACCCAGTACTTC. Its protein is CASRDRGLQETQYF.

The chain couples TRBV19 to TRBJ2-4; D possibly corresponds to TRBD1 (5 bases). The ends were cut back, 4 bases at V and 8 bases at J, with 9 bases in the middle. This CDR3 region has 12 residues. Germline loops: CDR1 LNHDA, CDR2 SQIVND (reference sequence). In nucleotides, the CDR3 is TGTGCCAGTAGTAGTAAGGGGCACATTCAGTACTTC. Amino acids: CASSSKGHIQYF.

This clone was seen only once. The chain carries TRBV7-9 and TRBJ1-4, with D maybe TRBD1 (5 bases). Germline CDR1 and CDR2: SEHNR and FQNEAQ (reference sequence). There are 14 residues in the CDR3. V was trimmed by 5 bases and J by 6 bases, leaving 13 bases between them. The CDR3 DNA reads TGTGCCAGCAGCCCGGGGGGGGTTGATGAAAAACTGTTTTTT. Amino acid sequence: CASSPGGVDEKLFF.

For this clone: At one of its ends the junction is not consistent with the germline gene, which may arise from a read error. The V gene is TRBV30, the J gene TRBJ1-3; TRBD1 agrees at 7 bases. Looked up from germline, CDR1 is GTSNPN and CDR2 is SVGIG (reference sequence). The CDR3 runs 13 residues. The CDR3 sequence: CAWSATGAPIPFF. CDR3 bases: TGTGCCTGGAGTGCCACAGGGGCTCCGATCCCCTTTTTT.

This sequence joins TRBV7-3 and TRBJ2-5; TRBD1 is a possible D gene (6 bases). CDR1 is SGHTA and CDR2 is FQGTGA in the germline V gene. Trimming removed 2 bases from V and 2 bases from J, with 9 bases in between. The CDR3 length is 14 residues. The chain's CDR3 is CASSLQGSQETQYF. The CDR3 DNA sequence: TGTGCCAGCAGCTTACAGGGGAGTCAAGAGACCCAGTACTTC.

In its sample, this clone was seen a few times. The chain recombines TRBV4-1 with TRBJ1-1; 8 bases align to TRBD1. The CDR3 is made up of 15 amino acids. With V trimmed by 5 bases and J by 4 bases, 9 bases remained unmatched. The germline V gene has CDR1 MGHRA and CDR2 YSYEKL. The CDR3 loop reads CASSLSGGGGTEAFF. DNA for the CDR3: TGCGCCAGCAGCTTGTCAGGGGGCGGGGGCACTGAAGCTTTCTTT.

The chain links TRBV6-6 to TRBJ1-6; D is possibly TRBD1 (5 bases). Between the trimmed V and J ends, which lost 5 bases and 8 bases, there was a span of 19 bases. The germline V gene encodes CDR1 MNHNY and CDR2 SVGAGI (reference sequence). The CDR3 has 16 residues. The CDR3 DNA follows: TGTGCCAGCAGTCGAGGCACGCGGGACGGATATTCACCCCTCCACTTT. It codes for CASSRGTRDGYSPLHF.

V is TRBV25-1 and J is TRBJ2-6, with 9 nucleotides matching TRBD1. The CDR3 covers 17 residues. The V gene's germline CDR1 is MGHDK and CDR2 SYGVNS. The V gene end was trimmed by 6 bases and the J gene end by 0 bases; junction bases not matched to a gene: 6. Here the CDR3 DNA reads TGTGCCAGCAGAGCCACAGGGGGCGACTCTGGGGCCAACGTCCTGACTTTC. This translates into CASRATGGDSGANVLTF.

The J gene is TRBJ1-2, the V gene TRBV13, with a weak D call TRBD1 (5 bases). Per germline, CDR1 PRHDT and CDR2 FYEKMQ (reference sequence). The CDR3 extends over 14 amino acids. V was clipped by 3 bases and J by 8 bases, with 16 bases between them. The CDR3 loop reads CASSFFGGLEGYTF. DNA for the CDR3: TGTGCCAGCAGCTTTTTTGGGGGGTTAGAAGGCTACACCTTC.

V is TRBV7-2 and J is TRBJ2-7; 10 positions match TRBD2. V shed 5 bases, J shed 0 bases, and the junction held 13 bases outside the gene matches. Germline V CDR1 and CDR2: SGHTA, FQGNSA. The CDR3 length is 18 residues. The DNA for the CDR3 is TGTGCCAGCAGCCCCCGTCTTAGCGGGGGGACACTCTCCTACGAGCAGTACTTC. This gives the protein CASSPRLSGGTLSYEQYF.

The genes are TRBV4-3 and TRBJ2-7, with TRBD1 as a possible D gene (6 bases). Trimming removed 0 bases at V and 5 bases at J, with 14 bases between. The CDR3 has 15 residues. The V gene's germline CDR1 is LGHNA and CDR2 YSLEER. In DNA form, the CDR3 reads TGCGCCAGCAGCCAAGAAGCCGTTGGGGGCCACGAGCAGTACTTC. It specifies CASSQEAVGGHEQYF.

There are a few counts of this clone. CDR3 in DNA: TGTGCCATCAGGGGCGTGGGTAAAGAGACCCAGTACTTC. Translation gives CAIRGVGKETQYF. The chain has TRBV10-3 and TRBJ2-5, with D unresolved. V lost 6 bases and J lost 3, with 11 bases in between. Germline V gives CDR1 ENHRY, CDR2 SYGVKD. The CDR3 totals 13 residues.

The J gene is TRBJ1-3, the V gene TRBV30; the D is unclear. Between the trimmed V and J ends, which lost 0 bases and 6 bases, there was a span of 6 bases. CDR1 GTSNPN and CDR2 SVGIG come from the germline V gene (reference sequence). The CDR3 spans 12 residues. The DNA of the CDR3 is TGTGCCTGGAGTGTAACAGTAAACACCATATATTTT. Translating gives CAWSVTVNTIYF. The full variable domain, rest sourced from reference TRBV30 and TRBJ1-3, is SQTIHQWPATLVQPVGSPLSLECTVEGTSNPNLYWYRQAAGRGLQLLFYSVGIGQISSEVPQNLSASRPQDRQFILSSKKLLLSDSGFYLCAWSVTVNTIYFGEGSWLTVV.

The CDR3 DNA reads TGCGCCAGCAGCCGCGACAGGGTTAGATTCAATCAGCCCCAGCATTTT. Its translation: CASSRDRVRFNQPQHF. This chain connects TRBV4-3 to TRBJ1-5; TRBD1 aligns across 7 bases. CDR3 size: 16 residues. Per germline, CDR1 LGHNA and CDR2 YSLEER. Germline trimming cut 4 bases from V and 3 bases from J; bases unmatched to any gene: 9.